One sample yielded the 16 T cell receptor beta chains listed below, sequenced in a study of response to subunit inactivated influenza vaccine. TCRdb analysed the RT-PCR reads with MiXCR anew, one entry per CDR3 protein. The sample consists of around 180,000 distinct CDR3 sequences, around 9% of them appearing once. The sample was non-naive T cells sorted from PBMCs, taken on the day of vaccination. These TCRs come from a man in his forties or fifties who received an inactivated influenza vaccine.

This clonotype was recorded many times. This rearrangement joins TRBV7-2 to TRBJ2-5; 9 bases map to TRBD1. The ends lost 1 base at V and 2 bases at J; junction bases unmatched: 8. The CDR3 is 17 amino acids. Germline CDR1 SGHTA, CDR2 FQGNSA. The CDR3 bases are TGTGCCAGCAGCTTAGTGGTCCTGACAGGGGGGCAAGAGACCCAGTACTTC. The encoded protein is CASSLVVLTGGQETQYF.

This clonotype was recorded a few times. V gene TRBV4-1 combines with J gene TRBJ2-3, with TRBD2 matching over 10 bases. The trim removed 0 bases at V and 5 bases at J, leaving 14 bases unmatched. Germline V gene data show CDR1 as MGHRA and CDR2 as YSYEKL. The CDR3 runs to 19 residues. The CDR3 bases are TGCGCCAGCAGCCAAGATCTTAGGGGGCTAGCGGGGGTGAAAGATACGCAGTATTTT. Its protein product is CASSQDLRGLAGVKDTQYF.

This clonotype was picked up many times. The chain has TRBV5-1 and TRBJ2-2, with a possible D match to TRBD1 (6 bases). The germline V gene encodes CDR1 SGHRS and CDR2 YFSETQ. V lost 4 bases and J 6 bases, leaving 10 bases between the germline ends. This CDR3 region has 13 residues. CDR3 loop: CASSLQGAGELFF. The CDR3 nucleotides are TGCGCCAGCAGCCTACAGGGAGCCGGGGAGCTGTTTTTT.

This clonotype was found a few times. This chain links TRBV28 with TRBJ2-1; TRBD2 agrees at 9 bases. Germline CDR1 is MDHEN and CDR2 is SYDVKM. The V gene end was trimmed by 6 bases and the J gene end by 6 bases; junction bases not matched to a gene: 3. This CDR3 contains 13 residues. CDR3 protein: CASRAGGTNEQFF. Here the CDR3 DNA reads TGTGCCAGCAGAGCGGGAGGCACCAATGAGCAGTTCTTC.

This clonotype was seen many times. The rearrangement uses TRBV29-1 and TRBJ2-1; D gene unclear. This CDR3 region has 13 residues. Germline CDR1 and CDR2: SQVTM and ANQGSEA. Trimming took off 7 bases at V and 0 bases at J, with 10 bases between the two ends. DNA for the CDR3: TGCAGCGCGGGCCAAAGCTCCTACAATGAGCAGTTCTTC. As protein: CSAGQSSYNEQFF.

This clonotype was detected many times. This chain uses TRBV3-1 with TRBJ1-3; D remains ambiguous. Germline V CDR1 and CDR2: LGHDT, YNNKEL (reference sequence). Trimming pared 3 bases from V and 0 bases from J, leaving 3 bases between. The CDR3 has 13 amino acids. Here the CDR3 DNA reads TGTGCCAGCAGCCAGTACTCTGGAAACACCATATATTTT. Translating it yields CASSQYSGNTIYF.

The V call is TRBV11-2, the J call TRBJ2-5, with 7 bases matching TRBD1. The CDR3 is 14 residues long. Germline CDR1 is SGHAT and CDR2 is FQNNGV. J gave up 5 bases and V 5 bases, and 8 bases lay outside the gene matches. The CDR3 loop reads CASSRGQIKETQYF. CDR3 in DNA: TGTGCCAGCAGCCGGGGACAGATCAAGGAGACCCAGTACTTC.

This clonotype was seen a handful of times. This chain joins TRBV24-1 and TRBJ1-2, with 7 bases that match TRBD1. The CDR3 has 14 amino acids. The V gene end was trimmed by 4 bases and the J gene end by 2 bases; junction bases not matched to a gene: 3. The germline V gene has CDR1 KGHDR and CDR2 SFDVKD. The CDR3, as DNA: TGTGCCACCAGTGAGGGGACAGTAAACTATGGCTACACCTTC. Amino acids: CATSEGTVNYGYTF.

The chain carries TRBV27 and TRBJ2-7; the D call may be TRBD1 or TRBD2 (5 bases each). Germline assignment: CDR1 MNHEY and CDR2 SMNVEV (reference sequence). CDR3 size: 15 residues. Deletions cut 5 bases from V and 3 bases from J, with 17 bases between. CDR3 in amino acids: CASSQWTGLLYEQYF. DNA of the CDR3: TGTGCCAGCAGTCAATGGACGGGGCTACTCTACGAGCAGTACTTC.

Only a few counts were recorded for this clonotype. This chain links TRBV2 with TRBJ2-6; 8 bases match TRBD1. The CDR3 totals 16 residues. The germline V gene encodes CDR1 SNHLY and CDR2 FYNNEI. J gave up 4 bases and V 4 bases, and 6 bases lay outside the gene matches. In DNA form, the CDR3 reads TGTGCCAGCAGTGGAACCCAGGGGGCCGGGGCCAACGTCCTGACTTTC. It specifies CASSGTQGAGANVLTF.

Ten or more counts support this clonotype. V gene TRBV12-3 or TRBV12-4 combines with J gene TRBJ2-3; 7 nucleotides match TRBD1. The J segment lost 0 bases and the V segment lost 6 bases, leaving 3 bases of the junction unmatched. The CDR3 loop spans 14 amino acids. The CDR3 protein is CASSPGQSTDTQYF. The CDR3 DNA sequence: TGTGCCAGCAGCCCGGGACAGAGCACAGATACGCAGTATTTT.

This clonotype was detected ten times or more. The chain has TRBV7-2 and TRBJ2-3; D unresolved. V was trimmed by 7 bases and J by 1 base, leaving 6 bases between them. Germline V gives CDR1 SGHTA, CDR2 FQGNSA. CDR3 length: 12 residues. The CDR3 sequence is CASTPGTDTQYF. In DNA form, the CDR3 reads TGTGCCAGCACCCCCGGCACAGATACGCAGTATTTT.

The CDR3 coding sequence is TGTGCCAGCACCCACCGGGGGGGGAATGAGCAGTTCTTC. Its protein product is CASTHRGGNEQFF. The V and J genes are TRBV7-9 and TRBJ2-1; TRBD2 aligns across 8 bases. Trimming cost V 7 bases and J 7 bases; bases outside gene matches: 6. Germline CDR1 and CDR2: SEHNR and FQNEAQ (reference sequence). This CDR3 spans 13 amino acids.

The CDR3 region is CASSSDGTRSNEQFF. CDR3 DNA: TGTGCCAGCAGCTCCGACGGGACTAGGAGCAATGAGCAGTTCTTC. The V gene is TRBV12-3 or TRBV12-4, the J gene TRBJ2-1; TRBD2 agrees at 8 bases. Trimming removed 6 bases from V and 6 bases from J; junction bases left unmatched: 10. The CDR3 covers 15 residues.

V is TRBV6-2 or TRBV6-3 and J is TRBJ1-1, with D perhaps matching TRBD1 (5 bases). In germline, CDR1 is MNHEY, CDR2 SVGEGT. The CDR3 is made up of 13 amino acids. With 3 bases removed from V and 3 bases from J, the gap between germline ends came to 8 bases. The DNA for the CDR3 is TGTGCCAGCAGTTATGGACACTACACTGAAGCTTTCTTT. Translated: CASSYGHYTEAFF.

This clonotype was seen repeatedly, ten times or more. V is TRBV12-3 or TRBV12-4 and J is TRBJ1-6; D is undetermined. The CDR3 loop spans 14 amino acids. The ends were cut back, 6 bases at V and 7 bases at J, with 13 bases in the middle. In DNA, the CDR3 is TGTGCCAGCAGCCCCCCGGGTCGAAATTCACCCCTCCACTTT. It yields the protein CASSPPGRNSPLHF.